A selection of T cell receptor beta chains follows, all from one sample in a study of metastatic and nonmetastatic thyroid tumors. MiXCR was used by TCRdb to re-call the PCR reads. The sample yields about 18,000 clones, around a third seen once. The sequencing input was tumor tissue. The receptor set was obtained from a male donor with papillary thyroid cancer or a benign thyroid nodule (not recorded which). Some clones in this sample may be carry-over from other donors' samples. CDR3s include the opening cysteine and the closing phenylalanine or tryptophan. D genes are given only for firm matches. Some rows mark clone size as missing; the rest say once, few, many or name a class of expanded clone.

>-|many|TRBV6-1|TRBJ1-2
CASGVRVSQNYGYTF
TGTGCCAGTGGGGTCCGGGTCAGCCAAAACTATGGCTACACCTTC
>TRBD1|-|TRBV4-2|TRBJ2-6
CASSQDGDSTGANVLTF
TGTGCCAGCAGCCAAGATGGGGACAGCACTGGGGCCAACGTCCTGACTTTC
>-|-|TRBV30|TRBJ2-7
CAWNLGDISSYEQYF
TGTGCCTGGAATTTGGGGGATATAAGCTCCTACGAGCAGTACTTC
>-|-|TRBV10-2|TRBJ1-5
CASCQGHGLPLHF
TGCGCCAGCTGCCAGGGACATGGATTGCCCCTGCATTTT
>-|medium-sized|TRBV20-1|TRBJ2-7
CSARAGGVGYEQYF
TGCAGTGCTAGGGCAGGAGGAGTTGGCTACGAGCAGTACTTC
>-|-|TRBV9|TRBJ2-3
CASNEGGRTDTQYF
TGTGCCAGCAACGAAGGAGGGAGGACAGATACGCAGTATTTT
>TRBD1|many|TRBV6-1|TRBJ2-5
CASRPGQLQETQYF
TGTGCCAGCAGACCGGGACAGCTCCAAGAGACCCAGTACTTC
>-|-|TRBV18|TRBJ1-5
CASSQTATANQPQHF
TGTGCCAGCTCACAAACCGCGACTGCTAATCAGCCCCAGCATTTT
>-|many|TRBV2|TRBJ2-7
CASSEKGEQYF
TGTGCCAGCAGTGAAAAGGGGGAGCAGTACTTC
>TRBD2|medium-sized|TRBV24-1|TRBJ2-3
CATSDLREDTDTQYF
TGTGCCACCAGTGATTTGCGGGAGGACACAGATACGCAGTATTTT
>TRBD2|many|TRBV20-1|TRBJ2-4
CSAKTSGRAGNIQYF
TGCAGTGCTAAGACTAGCGGGAGGGCCGGGAACATTCAGTACTTC
>-|medium-sized|TRBV30|TRBJ2-7
CASSDPYEQYF
TGTGCCTCTTCGGACCCCTACGAGCAGTACTTC
>-|many|TRBV4-1|TRBJ1-2
CASSQDINSPNGYTF
TGCGCCAGCAGCCAAGATATCAACAGTCCGAATGGCTACACCTTC
>-|-|TRBV27|TRBJ2-5
CASSLSMGSETQYF
TGTGCCAGCAGTTTATCGATGGGGTCAGAGACCCAGTACTTC
>-|few|TRBV6-1|TRBJ1-4
CASRRTRQGEKLFF
TGTGCCAGCAGGAGGACAAGGCAGGGGGAAAAACTGTTTTTT
>TRBD2|-|TRBV7-8|TRBJ2-1
CASSFPASGVNEQFF
TGTGCCAGCAGTTTCCCAGCTAGCGGGGTAAATGAGCAGTTCTTC
>TRBD1|-|TRBV27|TRBJ2-7
CASSFQGDQEEYF
TGTGCCAGCAGTTTCCAGGGGGATCAGGAGGAGTACTTC
>-|few|TRBV6-1|TRBJ2-3
CAASPRRGADTHYF
TGTGCCGCATCGCCGCGGAGAGGGGCAGATACACATTATTTT
>-|many|TRBV7-8|TRBJ1-2
CASSLDTSNYGYTF
TGTGCCAGCAGCCTGGACACCTCAAACTATGGCTACACCTTC
>-|-|TRBV18|TRBJ1-6
CASSPVGTVDSSYNSPLHF
TGTGCCAGCTCACCCGTCGGGACGGTTGACAGCTCCTATAATTCACCCCTCCACTTT
>-|-|TRBV28|TRBJ1-5
CASSSTAGTGKRYSNQPQHF
TGTGCCAGCAGTTCGACCGCCGGGACCGGGAAACGATATAGCAATCAGCCCCAGCATTTT
>-|large|TRBV5-1|TRBJ2-7
CASSLQTSTYEQYF
TGCGCCAGCAGCTTGCAAACTAGCACCTATGAGCAGTACTTC
>-|-|TRBV5-1|TRBJ1-4
CASHGGEKLFF
TGCGCCAGCCATGGGGGGGAAAAACTGTTTTTT
>TRBD1|-|TRBV5-1|TRBJ1-1
CASSFLGTGVVGGTEAFF
TGCGCCAGCAGCTTCCTTGGGACAGGGGTCGTGGGAGGGACTGAAGCTTTCTTT
>-|-|TRBV6-1|TRBJ1-1
CASRPSRGTTEAFF
TGTGCCAGCAGACCCAGTAGAGGGACCACTGAAGCTTTCTTT
>-|few|TRBV6-1|TRBJ2-6
CAIRQWASGANVLTF
TGTGCCATCAGGCAATGGGCCTCTGGGGCCAACGTCCTGACTTTC
>-|few|TRBV6-1|TRBJ2-7
CASSESPLASGYEQYF
TGTGCCAGCAGTGAATCGCCACTAGCTTCAGGCTACGAGCAGTACTTC
>-|-|TRBV9|TRBJ2-6
CASSVELAGANVLTF
TGTGCCAGCAGCGTAGAGTTGGCTGGGGCCAACGTCCTGACTTTC
>TRBD2|-|TRBV18|TRBJ2-3
CASSPLRLAGGDLRTDTQYF
TGTGCCAGCTCACCACTTCGTCTCGCGGGAGGGGACCTTCGCACAGATACGCAGTATTTT
>-|few|TRBV12-3/TRBV12-4|TRBJ2-7
CASSTRQPYEQYF
TGTGCCAGCAGTACGAGACAGCCCTACGAGCAGTACTTC
>TRBD2|many|TRBV19|TRBJ2-7
CASSIGSASGSVEQYF
TGTGCCAGTAGTATAGGGAGCGCTAGCGGGAGTGTCGAGCAGTACTTC
>-|-|TRBV9|TRBJ2-3
CDSSVAVADTDTQYF
TGTGACAGCAGCGTAGCGGTTGCGGACACAGATACGCAGTATTTT
>-|-|TRBV7-3|TRBJ2-1
CASCLIAGPNSEQFF
TGTGCCAGCTGCTTAATTGCGGGACCTAACAGTGAGCAGTTCTTC
>-|-|TRBV6-2/TRBV6-3|TRBJ2-5
CASSSTEQETQYF
TGTGCCAGCAGTTCGACAGAACAAGAGACCCAGTACTTC
>-|many|TRBV5-1|TRBJ2-5
CASSFRVGETQYF
TGCGCCAGCAGCTTCCGGGTTGGTGAGACCCAGTACTTC
>-|many|TRBV20-1|TRBJ1-1
CSVRDKGEGVVAFF
TGCAGTGTTAGAGATAAGGGAGAGGGGGTTGTGGCTTTCTTT
>-|-|TRBV5-1|TRBJ2-7
CASSNDLLGGSQRYF
TGCGCCAGCAGCAATGACTTACTAGGTGGATCGCAGCGGTACTTC
>-|-|TRBV5-1|TRBJ1-5
CASSLGPGNHQPQHF
TGCGCCAGCAGCTTGGGGCCAGGGAATCATCAGCCCCAGCATTTT
>TRBD1|medium-sized|TRBV20-1|TRBJ2-7
CSALRQGSYEQYF
TGCAGTGCGCTTAGACAGGGCTCCTACGAGCAGTACTTC
>-|medium-sized|TRBV5-4|TRBJ1-2
CASSLGGAGVGYTF
TGTGCCAGCAGCCTCGGGGGGGCGGGTGTTGGCTACACCTTC
>-|many|TRBV5-6|TRBJ1-1
CASSDLALGRTEAFF
TGTGCCAGCAGCGACTTGGCCCTGGGGAGAACTGAAGCTTTCTTT
>TRBD1|-|TRBV7-9|TRBJ2-5
CASSAQGDRGETQYF
TGTGCCAGCAGCGCCCAAGGCGACAGGGGGGAGACCCAGTACTTC
>TRBD1|-|TRBV20-1|TRBJ2-2
CRATPIRDRGPGVTGELFF
TGCAGAGCGACCCCAATCCGGGACAGGGGGCCCGGGGTCACCGGGGAGCTGTTTTTT
>TRBD2|few|TRBV20-1|TRBJ2-7
CSASGTSVMSYYEQYF
TGCAGTGCTTCCGGGACTAGCGTGATGTCCTACTACGAGCAGTACTTC
>TRBD1|medium-sized|TRBV20-1|TRBJ1-5
CSARSGQGAGGQPQHF
TGCAGTGCTAGATCCGGACAGGGGGCGGGGGGACAGCCCCAGCATTTT
>-|many|TRBV27|TRBJ2-1
CASVTRGSQFF
TGTGCCAGCGTTACGAGGGGGTCGCAGTTCTTC
>TRBD2|-|TRBV6-1|TRBJ2-2
CASSPLAGVNTGELFF
TGTGCCAGCAGCCCCCTAGCGGGAGTTAACACCGGGGAGCTGTTTTTT
>-|many|TRBV28|TRBJ1-1
CASSTLGFGGNTEAFF
TGTGCCAGCAGTACTCTTGGGTTCGGGGGGAACACTGAAGCTTTCTTT
>TRBD1|-|TRBV7-3|TRBJ1-1
CASSLLGTGDNTEAFF
TGTGCCAGCAGCTTACTTGGGACAGGGGATAACACTGAAGCTTTCTTT
>-|medium-sized|TRBV6-1|TRBJ1-1
CASVRSGGQGTEAFF
TGTGCCAGCGTCCGGTCGGGGGGCCAGGGCACTGAAGCTTTCTTT
>-|-|TRBV5-1|TRBJ1-6
CASSLVQASGSPLHF
TGCGCCAGCAGCTTGGTTCAGGCTAGCGGTTCACCCCTCCACTTT
>-|few|TRBV2|TRBJ1-2
CASKDCPYYGYTF
TGTGCCAGCAAGGATTGCCCCTACTATGGCTACACCTTC
>-|medium-sized|TRBV2|TRBJ1-2
CASRLLTGYSGGYTF
TGTGCCAGCCGCTTACTCACAGGGTATTCCGGTGGCTACACCTTC
>-|many|TRBV9|TRBJ2-5
CASSPARTSGRQETQYF
TGTGCCAGCAGCCCGGCAAGGACTTCGGGGCGTCAAGAGACCCAGTACTTC
>-|-|TRBV11-1|TRBJ2-2
CASSLKKTVLNTGELFF
TGTGCCAGCAGCTTAAAGAAGACAGTCCTCAACACCGGGGAGCTGTTTTTT